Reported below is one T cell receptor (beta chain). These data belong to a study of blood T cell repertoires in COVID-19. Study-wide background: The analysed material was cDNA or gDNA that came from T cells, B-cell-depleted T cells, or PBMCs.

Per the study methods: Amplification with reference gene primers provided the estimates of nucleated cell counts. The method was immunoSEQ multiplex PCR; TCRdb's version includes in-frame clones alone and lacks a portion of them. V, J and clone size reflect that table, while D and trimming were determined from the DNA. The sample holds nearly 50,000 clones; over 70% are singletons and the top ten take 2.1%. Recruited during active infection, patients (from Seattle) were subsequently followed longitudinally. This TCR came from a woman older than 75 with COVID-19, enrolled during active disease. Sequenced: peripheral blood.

CDR3: CAISLQGSDQPQHF. The CDR3 DNA reads as TGTGCCATCAGCCTCCAGGGGAGCGATCAGCCCCAGCATTTT. The rearrangement links TRBV10-3 to TRBJ1-5; TRBD1 is a possible D gene (6 bases). The germline gives CDR1 ENHRY, CDR2 SYGVKD. The CDR3 is made up of 14 amino acids. The ends were cut back, 6 bases at V and 5 bases at J, with 14 bases in the middle.